The 8 T cell receptor beta chains reported below all come from one sample, sequenced in a study of blood T cell repertoires in COVID-19. Only in-frame clones appear in the TCRdb table, and some are missing; sequencing was by immunoSEQ multiplex PCR. Here the sample spans about 440,000 clones, 87% being singletons. Material for sequencing was PBMCs or T cells enriched from blood (not recorded which). Receptor source: a woman aged 18-29 years with acute COVID-19.

This rearrangement joins TRBV20-1 to TRBJ2-7; a possible D gene is TRBD2 (6 bases). Between the trimmed V and J ends, which lost 0 bases and 9 bases, there was a span of 9 bases. Germline lookup yields CDR1 DFQATT and CDR2 SNEGSKA (reference sequence). The CDR3 runs to 11 residues. The CDR3 nucleotides read TGCAGTGCTAGAGATGGGCGGGGGCAGTACTTC. Translating gives CSARDGRGQYF.

J is TRBJ1-3 and V is TRBV6-5, with TRBD1 matching 8 bases. This CDR3 region has 14 residues. Trimming removed 6 bases from V and 8 bases from J; junction bases left unmatched: 9. CDR1 and CDR2 (germline): MNHEY, SVGAGI. The CDR3 protein is CASSYRQGLDTIYF. The CDR3 coding sequence is TGTGCCAGCAGCTACCGACAGGGGTTAGACACCATATATTTT.

The chain employs TRBV7-8 and TRBJ2-7; TRBD1 is a possible D gene (5 bases). V was trimmed by 3 bases and J by 2 bases, leaving 14 bases between them. Germline loops: CDR1 SGHVS, CDR2 FQNEAQ. The CDR3 runs to 15 residues. The CDR3 DNA reads as TGTGCCAGCAGCTTCCCTAGGGAACAGGCCTACGAGCAGTACTTC. Its protein product is CASSFPREQAYEQYF.

The V and J genes are TRBV19 and TRBJ2-7, with D possibly TRBD2 on 6 matching bases. In germline, CDR1 is LNHDA, CDR2 SQIVND (reference sequence). The CDR3 covers 15 residues. V was shortened by 6 bases and J by 3 bases, with 18 bases between the two germline ends. The chain's CDR3 is CASRYTGTGSYEQYF. CDR3 in DNA: TGTGCCAGTAGATACACCGGGACCGGGAGCTACGAGCAGTACTTC.

The gene calls are TRBV5-6 and TRBJ2-5; 8 bases align to TRBD1. The CDR3 sequence is 18 residues long. Per germline, CDR1 SGHDT and CDR2 YYEEEE. V lost 0 bases, J lost 5 bases, and 15 bases stayed unmatched. DNA of the CDR3: TGTGCCAGCAGCTTGGGGCCGGTGGGGACAGGTGGGGCGGAGACCCAGTACTTC. It yields the protein CASSLGPVGTGGAETQYF.

The V and J genes are TRBV3-1 (or the pseudogene TRBV3-2) and TRBJ2-2; TRBD2 matches 8 bases. The J segment lost 6 bases and the V segment lost 1 base, leaving 4 bases of the junction unmatched. The germline V gene encodes CDR1 LGHDT and CDR2 YNNKEL (reference sequence). The CDR3 is 15 residues long. Here the CDR3 reads CASSQVGLGPGELFF. The DNA of the CDR3 is TGTGCCAGCAGCCAAGTGGGACTAGGGCCCGGGGAGCTGTTTTTT.

DNA for the CDR3: TGTGCCAGCAGTTTAGTTGAGCGGGAGGGCCTTTTCTCCTACGAGCAGTACTTC. Amino acid sequence: CASSLVEREGLFSYEQYF. V gene TRBV28 combines with J gene TRBJ2-7, with 10 nucleotides matching TRBD2. The V and J ends lost 2 bases and 0 bases, in that order; junction bases with no gene match: 10. Germline assignment: CDR1 MDHEN and CDR2 SYDVKM. This CDR3 is built from 18 residues. The variable domain in full, with the rest retrieved from reference TRBV28 and TRBJ2-7, is DVKVTQSSRYLVKRTGEKVFLECVQDMDHENMFWYRQDPGLGLRLIYFSYDVKMKEKGDIPEGYSVSREKKERFSLILESASTNQTSMYLCASSLVEREGLFSYEQYFGPGTRLTVT.

This clone was counted only a few times. The V call is TRBV18, the J call TRBJ2-1; TRBD2 matches 8 bases. With V trimmed by 3 bases and J by 9 bases, 10 bases remained unmatched. The CDR3 sequence is 15 residues long. Looked up from germline, CDR1 is KGHSH and CDR2 is LQKENI. The CDR3 sequence is CASSPVVAGWGEQFF. The CDR3 DNA follows: TGTGCCAGCTCACCCGTGGTAGCGGGATGGGGTGAGCAGTTCTTC.